The entry that follows covers one TCR beta chain sequence. Other DNA variants within this sample encode the same CDR3. Germline values: CDR1 MNHEY, CDR2 SVGAGI. The V end was cut by 0 bases, the J end by 4 bases, with 6 bases between. This CDR3 contains 13 residues. Terminally differentiated effector memory CD45RA+ cells were left out of the naive CD8 fraction, which was CD45RO-negative and positively selected for CCR7. Each of the donors was a healthy adult who was HIV-negative and had not had a recent acute infection or vaccination. The sample is drawn from a study of shared clonotypes between healthy human individuals. Assay: immunoSEQ multiplex PCR; the TCRdb copy retains only in-frame clones and omits some. Of hundreds of thousands of clones listed, 95% to 96% are singletons.

The V gene is TRBV6-5, the J gene TRBJ1-1; no clear D gene. The material sequenced was naive CD8+ T cells sorted from blood. The TCR sequence derives from a woman in her thirties in good health. The CDR3 protein is CASSYSGGTEAFF. The DNA for the CDR3 is TGTGCCAGCAGTTACTCGGGTGGCACTGAAGCTTTCTTT.